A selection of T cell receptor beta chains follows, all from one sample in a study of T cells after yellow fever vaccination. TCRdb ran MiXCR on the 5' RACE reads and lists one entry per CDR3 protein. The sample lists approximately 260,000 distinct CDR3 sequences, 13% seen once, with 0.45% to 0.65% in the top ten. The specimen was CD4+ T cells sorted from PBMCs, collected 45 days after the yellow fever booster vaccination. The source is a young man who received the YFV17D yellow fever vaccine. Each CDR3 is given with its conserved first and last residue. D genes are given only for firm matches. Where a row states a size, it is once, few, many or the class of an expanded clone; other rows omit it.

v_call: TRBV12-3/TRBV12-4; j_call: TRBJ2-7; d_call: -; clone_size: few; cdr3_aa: CASSSGGTKFNEQYF; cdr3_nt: TGTGCCAGCAGTTCGGGCGGGACAAAGTTCAACGAGCAGTACTTC
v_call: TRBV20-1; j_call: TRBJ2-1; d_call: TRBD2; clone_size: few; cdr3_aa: CSARVLAGSSYNEQFF; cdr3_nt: TGCAGTGCTAGAGTGTTAGCGGGGAGCTCCTACAATGAGCAGTTCTTC
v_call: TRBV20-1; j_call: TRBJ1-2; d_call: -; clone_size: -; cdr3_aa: CSARKGIANYGYTF; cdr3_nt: TGCAGTGCTAGGAAGGGGATAGCTAACTATGGCTACACCTTC
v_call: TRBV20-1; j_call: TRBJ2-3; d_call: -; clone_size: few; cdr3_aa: CSALPLLADLAGLVDTQYF; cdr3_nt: TGCAGTGCTCTCCCCCTTTTAGCAGACCTGGCGGGCCTGGTAGATACGCAGTATTTT
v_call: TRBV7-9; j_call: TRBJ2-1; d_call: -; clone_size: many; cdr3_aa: CASSTRAYNEQFF; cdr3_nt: TGTGCCAGCAGCACCCGGGCCTACAATGAGCAGTTCTTC
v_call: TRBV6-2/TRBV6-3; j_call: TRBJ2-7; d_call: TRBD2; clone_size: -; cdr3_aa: CASSRTGTSAYEQYF; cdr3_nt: TGTGCCAGCAGTAGGACCGGGACTAGCGCCTACGAGCAGTACTTC
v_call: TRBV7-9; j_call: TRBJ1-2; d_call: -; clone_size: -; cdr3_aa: CASSLNDDGYTF; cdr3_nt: TGTGCCAGCAGCTTAAACGATGATGGCTACACCTTC
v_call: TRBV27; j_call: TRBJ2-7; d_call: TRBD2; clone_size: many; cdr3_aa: CASSRLAGGIYEQYF; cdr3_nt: TGTGCCAGCAGTCGACTAGCGGGAGGGATCTACGAGCAGTACTTC
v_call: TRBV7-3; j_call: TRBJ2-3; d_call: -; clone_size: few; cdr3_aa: CASSAQGGTQYF; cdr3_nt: TGTGCCAGCAGCGCTCAGGGAGGTACGCAGTATTTT
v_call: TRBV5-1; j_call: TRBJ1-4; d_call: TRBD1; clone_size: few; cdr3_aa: CASNKGQGGEKLFF; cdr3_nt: TGCGCCAGCAACAAGGGACAGGGAGGTGAAAAACTGTTTTTT
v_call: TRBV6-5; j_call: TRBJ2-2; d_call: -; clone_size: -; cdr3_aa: CASIHPNTGELFF; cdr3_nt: TGTGCCAGCATACACCCGAACACCGGGGAGCTGTTTTTT
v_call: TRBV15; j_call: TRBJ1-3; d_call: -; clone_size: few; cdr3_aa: CATSREGGNTIYF; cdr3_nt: TGTGCCACCAGCAGAGAAGGGGGAAACACCATATATTTT
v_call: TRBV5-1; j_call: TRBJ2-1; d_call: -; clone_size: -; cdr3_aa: CASSLATVNEQFF; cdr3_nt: TGCGCCAGCAGCTTGGCCACGGTCAATGAGCAGTTCTTC
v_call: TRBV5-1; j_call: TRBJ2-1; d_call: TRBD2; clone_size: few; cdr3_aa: CASSFTSGSSEQFF; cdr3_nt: TGCGCCAGCAGCTTCACTAGCGGGAGTAGTGAGCAGTTCTTC
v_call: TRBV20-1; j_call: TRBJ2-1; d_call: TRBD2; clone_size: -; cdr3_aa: CSATGTSGRLYNEQFF; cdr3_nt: TGCAGTGCTACCGGAACTAGCGGGAGGCTCTACAATGAGCAGTTCTTC
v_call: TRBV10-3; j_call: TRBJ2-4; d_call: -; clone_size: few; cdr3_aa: CAISESGLAKNIQYF; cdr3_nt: TGTGCCATCAGTGAGTCGGGGCTTGCCAAAAACATTCAGTACTTC
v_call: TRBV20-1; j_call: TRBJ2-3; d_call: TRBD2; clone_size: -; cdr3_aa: CSARGTSGRDTDTQYF; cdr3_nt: TGCAGTGCTAGAGGGACTAGCGGGAGGGACACAGATACGCAGTATTTT
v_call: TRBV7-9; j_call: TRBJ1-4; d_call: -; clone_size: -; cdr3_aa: CASSLMAGVAEKLFF; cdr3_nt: TGTGCCAGCAGCTTAATGGCCGGGGTTGCGGAAAAACTGTTTTTT
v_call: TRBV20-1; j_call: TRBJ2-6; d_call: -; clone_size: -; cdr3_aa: CSARDPRGNFGANVLTF; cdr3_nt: TGCAGTGCTAGAGACCCCAGGGGTAACTTTGGGGCCAACGTCCTGACTTTC
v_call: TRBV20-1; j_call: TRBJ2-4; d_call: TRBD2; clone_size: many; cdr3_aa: CSARPISGTSLNIQYF; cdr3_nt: TGCAGTGCTAGGCCTATTTCCGGGACTAGTCTGAACATTCAGTACTTC
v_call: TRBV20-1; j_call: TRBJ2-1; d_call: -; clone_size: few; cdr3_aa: CSASDRVNEQFF; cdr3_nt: TGCAGTGCTAGCGATAGGGTTAATGAGCAGTTCTTC
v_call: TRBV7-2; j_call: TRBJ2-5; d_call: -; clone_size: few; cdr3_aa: CASSSGGGKTQYF; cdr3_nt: TGTGCCAGCAGCTCAGGGGGGGGAAAGACCCAGTACTTC
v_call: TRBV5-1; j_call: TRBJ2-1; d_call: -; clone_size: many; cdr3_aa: CASSLVMNEQFF; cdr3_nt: TGCGCCAGCAGCTTGGTTATGAATGAGCAGTTCTTC
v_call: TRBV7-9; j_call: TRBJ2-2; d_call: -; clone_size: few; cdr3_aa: CASSRGRAGELFF; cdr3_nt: TGTGCCAGCAGCCGGGGAAGAGCCGGGGAGCTGTTTTTT
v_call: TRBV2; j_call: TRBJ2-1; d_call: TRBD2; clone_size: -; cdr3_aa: CASLRTSGTSNNEQFF; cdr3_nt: TGTGCCTCGCTCCGGACTAGCGGGACGTCCAACAATGAGCAGTTCTTC
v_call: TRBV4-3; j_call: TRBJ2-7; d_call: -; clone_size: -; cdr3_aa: CASSQDRREQYF; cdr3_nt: TGCGCCAGCAGCCAAGATAGGAGGGAGCAGTACTTC
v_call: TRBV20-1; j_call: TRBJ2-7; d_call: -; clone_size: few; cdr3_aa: CSASGRDRSYEQYF; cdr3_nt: TGCAGTGCTAGTGGGCGGGACCGGTCCTACGAGCAGTACTTC
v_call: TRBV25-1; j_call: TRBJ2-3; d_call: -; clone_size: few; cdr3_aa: CASSGSSDTQYF; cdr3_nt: TGTGCCAGCAGTGGTAGTTCAGATACGCAGTATTTT
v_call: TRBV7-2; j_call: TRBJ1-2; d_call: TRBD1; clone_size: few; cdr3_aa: CASSSTGIWGYTF; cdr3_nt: TGTGCCAGCAGCTCGACAGGGATCTGGGGCTACACCTTC
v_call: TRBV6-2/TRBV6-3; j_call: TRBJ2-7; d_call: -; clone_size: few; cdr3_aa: CASSYQSPYEQYF; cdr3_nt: TGTGCCAGCAGTTACCAGTCCCCCTACGAGCAGTACTTC